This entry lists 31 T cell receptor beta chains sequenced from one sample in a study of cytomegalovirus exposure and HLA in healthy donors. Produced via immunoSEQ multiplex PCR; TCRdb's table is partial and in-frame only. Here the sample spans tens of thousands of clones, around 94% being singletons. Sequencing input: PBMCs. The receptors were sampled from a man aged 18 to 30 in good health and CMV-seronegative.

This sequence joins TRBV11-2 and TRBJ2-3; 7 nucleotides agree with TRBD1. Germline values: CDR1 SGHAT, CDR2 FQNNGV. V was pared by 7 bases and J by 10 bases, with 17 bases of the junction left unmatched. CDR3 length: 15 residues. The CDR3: CASTPIGTAENAQYF. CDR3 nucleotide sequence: TGTGCCAGCACCCCGATCGGGACAGCAGAAAATGCGCAGTATTTT. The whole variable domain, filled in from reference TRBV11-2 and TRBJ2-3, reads EAGVAQSPRYKIIEKRQSVAFWCNPISGHATLYWYQQILGQGPKLLIQFQNNGVVDDSQLPKDRFSAERLKGVDSTLKIQPAKLEDSAVYLCASTPIGTAENAQYFGPGTRLTVL.

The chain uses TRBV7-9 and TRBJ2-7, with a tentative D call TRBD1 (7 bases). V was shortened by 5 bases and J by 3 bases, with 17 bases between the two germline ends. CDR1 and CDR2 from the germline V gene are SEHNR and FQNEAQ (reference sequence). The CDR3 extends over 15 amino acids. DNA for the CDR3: TGTGCCAGCAGCCCCCTCGGGCAGGGGGGCTACGAGCAGTACTTC. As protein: CASSPLGQGGYEQYF.

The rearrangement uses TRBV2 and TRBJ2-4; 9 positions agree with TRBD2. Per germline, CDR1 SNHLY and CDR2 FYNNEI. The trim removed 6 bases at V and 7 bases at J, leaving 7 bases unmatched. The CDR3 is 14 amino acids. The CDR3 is CASRPSSGKNIQYF. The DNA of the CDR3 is TGTGCCAGCAGGCCTTCTAGCGGGAAGAACATTCAGTACTTC.

This CDR3 is CATSRDGRVSEQYF. CDR3 DNA: TGTGCCACCAGCAGAGATGGGAGGGTGAGTGAGCAGTACTTC. The chain has TRBV15 and TRBJ2-7; 7 bases map to TRBD2. J gave up 7 bases and V 0 bases, and 6 bases lay outside the gene matches. Germline loops: CDR1 LNHNV, CDR2 YYDKDF (reference sequence). CDR3 size: 14 residues.

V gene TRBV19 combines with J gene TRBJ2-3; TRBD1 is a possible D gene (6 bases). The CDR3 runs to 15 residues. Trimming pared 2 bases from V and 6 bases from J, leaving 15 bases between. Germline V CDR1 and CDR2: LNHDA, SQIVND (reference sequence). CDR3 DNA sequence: TGTGCCAGTAGTATATTCGAGGGCAGGGGTGATACGCAGTATTTT. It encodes CASSIFEGRGDTQYF.

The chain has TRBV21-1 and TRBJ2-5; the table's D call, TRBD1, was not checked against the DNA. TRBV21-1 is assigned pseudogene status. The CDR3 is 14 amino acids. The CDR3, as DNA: TGTGCCAGCAGCAGCGGACAGGCCCAAGAGACCCAGTACTTC. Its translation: CASSSGQAQETQYF.

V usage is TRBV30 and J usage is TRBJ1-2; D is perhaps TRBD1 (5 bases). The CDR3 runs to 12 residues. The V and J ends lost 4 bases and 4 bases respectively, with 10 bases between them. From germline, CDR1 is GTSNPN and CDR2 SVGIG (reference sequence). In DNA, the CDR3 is TGTGCCTGGACCAGGGCAGCCTATGGCTACACCTTC. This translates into CAWTRAAYGYTF.

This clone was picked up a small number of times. CDR3 in DNA: TGTGCCAGCAGCTTAGATTCAGGGGGCGCGATCTATGGCTACACCTTC. It is translated as CASSLDSGGAIYGYTF. The V call is TRBV11-2, the J call TRBJ1-2; 8 nucleotides line up with TRBD1. The CDR3 is made up of 16 amino acids. The junction had 7 bases not matched to a gene; V was cut back by 0 bases and J by 4 bases. Germline CDR1 is SGHAT and CDR2 is FQNNGV.

CDR3 nucleotides: TGCGCCAGCAGTGAACGAGGAACTGAAGCTTTCTTT. Residues: CASSERGTEAFF. V usage is TRBV10-2 and J usage is TRBJ1-1, with D hard to call. The CDR3 is 12 residues long. Germline loops: CDR1 WSHSY, CDR2 SAAADI. Trimming stripped 3 bases from V and 5 bases from J, with 7 bases between.

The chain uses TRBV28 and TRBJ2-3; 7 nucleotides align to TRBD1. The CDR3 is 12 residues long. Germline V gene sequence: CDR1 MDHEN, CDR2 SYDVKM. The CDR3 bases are TGTGCAGGGGGCGCCCAACCCGATACGCAGTATTTT. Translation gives CAGGAQPDTQYF.

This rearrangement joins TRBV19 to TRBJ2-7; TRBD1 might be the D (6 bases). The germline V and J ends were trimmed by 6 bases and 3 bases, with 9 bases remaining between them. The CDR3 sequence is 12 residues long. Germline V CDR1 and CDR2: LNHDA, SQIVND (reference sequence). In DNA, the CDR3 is TGTGCCAGTAGCGTACAGGGCTACGAGCAGTACTTC. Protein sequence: CASSVQGYEQYF.

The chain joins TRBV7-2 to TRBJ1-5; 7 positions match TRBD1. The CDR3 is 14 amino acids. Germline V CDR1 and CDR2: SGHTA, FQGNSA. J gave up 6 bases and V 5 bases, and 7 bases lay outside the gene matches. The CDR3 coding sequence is TGTGCCAGCAGCCCCCGACAGGGCGGTCAGCCCCAGCATTTT. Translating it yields CASSPRQGGQPQHF.

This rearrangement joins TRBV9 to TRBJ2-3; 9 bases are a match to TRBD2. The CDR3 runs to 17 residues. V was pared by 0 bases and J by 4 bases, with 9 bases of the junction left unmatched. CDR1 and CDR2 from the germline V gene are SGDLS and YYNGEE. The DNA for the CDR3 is TGTGCCAGCAGCGTAGATGGTAGCGGGAGTTACTCAGATACGCAGTATTTT. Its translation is CASSVDGSGSYSDTQYF.

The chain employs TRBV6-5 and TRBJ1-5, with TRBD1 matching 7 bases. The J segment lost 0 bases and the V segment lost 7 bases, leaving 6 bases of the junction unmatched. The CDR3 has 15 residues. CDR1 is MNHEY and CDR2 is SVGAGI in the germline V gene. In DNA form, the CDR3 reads TGTGCCAGCACTCATGACAGGGCTAGCAATCAGCCCCAGCATTTT. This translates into CASTHDRASNQPQHF.

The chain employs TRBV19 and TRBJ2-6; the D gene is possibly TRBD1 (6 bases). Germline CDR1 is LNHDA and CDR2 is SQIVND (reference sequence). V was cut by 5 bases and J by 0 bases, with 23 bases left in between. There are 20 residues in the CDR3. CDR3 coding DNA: TGTGCCAGTAGTTTACAGGGTCCCCCTCTCATCGTCTCTGGGGCCAACGTCCTGACTTTC. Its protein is CASSLQGPPLIVSGANVLTF.

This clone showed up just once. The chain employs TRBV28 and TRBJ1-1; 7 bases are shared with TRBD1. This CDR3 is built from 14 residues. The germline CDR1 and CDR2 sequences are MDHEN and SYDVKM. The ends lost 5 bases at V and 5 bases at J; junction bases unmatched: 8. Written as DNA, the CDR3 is TGTGCCAGCAGTGCACCTTCCAGGGGGACTGAAGCTTTCTTT. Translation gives CASSAPSRGTEAFF.

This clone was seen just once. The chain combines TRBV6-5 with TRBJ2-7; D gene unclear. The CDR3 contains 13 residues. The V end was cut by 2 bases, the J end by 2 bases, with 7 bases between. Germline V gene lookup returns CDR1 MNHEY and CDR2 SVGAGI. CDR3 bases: TGTGCCAGCAGTTACAGGAGAACCTACGAGCAGTACTTC. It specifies CASSYRRTYEQYF.

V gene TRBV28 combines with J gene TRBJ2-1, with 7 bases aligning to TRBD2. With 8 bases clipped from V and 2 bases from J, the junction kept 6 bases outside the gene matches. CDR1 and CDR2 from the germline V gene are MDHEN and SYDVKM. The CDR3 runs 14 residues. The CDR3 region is CASQYGTTYNEQFF. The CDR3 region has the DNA TGTGCCAGCCAGTACGGGACTACCTACAATGAGCAGTTCTTC.

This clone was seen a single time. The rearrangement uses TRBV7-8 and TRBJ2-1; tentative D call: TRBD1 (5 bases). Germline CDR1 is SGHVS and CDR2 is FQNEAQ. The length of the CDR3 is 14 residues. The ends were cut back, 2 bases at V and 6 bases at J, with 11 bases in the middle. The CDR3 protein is CASSLQRQSNEQFF. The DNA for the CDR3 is TGTGCCAGCAGCTTACAGAGACAGAGCAATGAGCAGTTCTTC.

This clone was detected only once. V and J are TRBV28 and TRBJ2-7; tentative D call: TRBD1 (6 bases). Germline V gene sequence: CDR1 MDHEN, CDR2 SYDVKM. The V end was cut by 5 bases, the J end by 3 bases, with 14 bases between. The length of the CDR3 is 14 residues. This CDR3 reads CASSRIRGFYEQYF. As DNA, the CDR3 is TGTGCCAGCAGTAGGATAAGGGGGTTCTACGAGCAGTACTTC.

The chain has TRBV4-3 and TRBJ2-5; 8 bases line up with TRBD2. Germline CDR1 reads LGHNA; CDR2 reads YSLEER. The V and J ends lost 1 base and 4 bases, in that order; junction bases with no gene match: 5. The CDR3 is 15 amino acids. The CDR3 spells CASSQGSGDAETQYF. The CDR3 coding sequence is TGCGCCAGCAGCCAAGGTAGCGGGGATGCAGAGACCCAGTACTTC.

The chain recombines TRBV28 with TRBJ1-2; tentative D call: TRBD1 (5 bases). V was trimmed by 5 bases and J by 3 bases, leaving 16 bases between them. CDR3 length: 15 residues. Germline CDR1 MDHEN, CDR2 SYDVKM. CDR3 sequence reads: CASSTWDGGDYGYTF. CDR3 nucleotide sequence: TGTGCCAGCAGTACGTGGGATGGGGGGGACTATGGCTACACCTTC.

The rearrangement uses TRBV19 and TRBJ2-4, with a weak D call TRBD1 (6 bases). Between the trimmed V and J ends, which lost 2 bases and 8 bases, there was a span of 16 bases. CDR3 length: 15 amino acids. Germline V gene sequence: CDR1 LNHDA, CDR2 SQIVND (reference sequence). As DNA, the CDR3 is TGTGCCAGTAGTATACAGGGGCACCCCGGATACATTCAGTACTTC. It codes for CASSIQGHPGYIQYF.

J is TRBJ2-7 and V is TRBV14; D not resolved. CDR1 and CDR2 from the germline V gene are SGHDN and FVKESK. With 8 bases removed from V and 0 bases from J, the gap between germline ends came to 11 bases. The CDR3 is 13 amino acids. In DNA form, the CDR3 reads TGTGCCAGCCAAAGTTATAGCTCCTACGAGCAGTACTTC. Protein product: CASQSYSSYEQYF.

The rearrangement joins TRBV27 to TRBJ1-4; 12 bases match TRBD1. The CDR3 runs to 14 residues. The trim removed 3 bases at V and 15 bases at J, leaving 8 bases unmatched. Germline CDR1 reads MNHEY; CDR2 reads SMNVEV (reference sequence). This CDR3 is CASSLGTGGSQVFF. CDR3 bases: TGTGCCAGCAGTTTGGGGACAGGGGGCAGTCAGGTGTTTTTT.

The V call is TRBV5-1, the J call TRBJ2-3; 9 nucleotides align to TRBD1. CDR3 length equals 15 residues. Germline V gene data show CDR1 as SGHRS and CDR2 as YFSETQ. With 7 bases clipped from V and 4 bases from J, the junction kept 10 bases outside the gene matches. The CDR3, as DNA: TGCGCCAGCGGCCCCCGGGGACAGGGCGCAGATACGCAGTATTTT. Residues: CASGPRGQGADTQYF. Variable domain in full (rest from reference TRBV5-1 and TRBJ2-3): KAGVTQTPRYLIKTRGQQVTLSCSPISGHRSVSWYQQTPGQGLQFLFEYFSETQRNKGNFPGRFSGRQFSNSRSEMNVSTLELGDSALYLCASGPRGQGADTQYFGPGTRLTVL.

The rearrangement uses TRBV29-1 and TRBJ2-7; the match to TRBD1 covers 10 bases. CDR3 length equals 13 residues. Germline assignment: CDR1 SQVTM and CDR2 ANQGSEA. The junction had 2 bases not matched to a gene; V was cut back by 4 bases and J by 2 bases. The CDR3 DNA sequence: TGCAGCGTTGTTGGGACAGGGGCCTACGAGCAGTACTTC. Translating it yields CSVVGTGAYEQYF.

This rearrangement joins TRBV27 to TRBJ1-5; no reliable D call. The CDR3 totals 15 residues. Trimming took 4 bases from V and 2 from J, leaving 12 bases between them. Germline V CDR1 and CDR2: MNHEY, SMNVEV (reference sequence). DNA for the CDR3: TGTGCCAGCAGTTCCCCGGCGGGTGGCAATCAGCCCCAGCATTTT. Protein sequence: CASSSPAGGNQPQHF.

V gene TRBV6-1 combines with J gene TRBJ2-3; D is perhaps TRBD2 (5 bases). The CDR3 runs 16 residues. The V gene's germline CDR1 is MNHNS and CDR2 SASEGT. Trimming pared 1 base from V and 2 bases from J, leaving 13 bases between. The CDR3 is CASSEVGIINTDTQYF. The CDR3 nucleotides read TGTGCCAGCAGTGAAGTCGGGATAATCAACACAGATACGCAGTATTTT.

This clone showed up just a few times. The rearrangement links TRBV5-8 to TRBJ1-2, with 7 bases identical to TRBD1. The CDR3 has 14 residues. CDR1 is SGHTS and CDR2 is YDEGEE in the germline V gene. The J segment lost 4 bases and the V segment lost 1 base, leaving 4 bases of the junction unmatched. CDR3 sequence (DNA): TGTGCCAGCAGCTTGCTTCAGGGGGGCTATGGCTACACCTTC. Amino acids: CASSLLQGGYGYTF.

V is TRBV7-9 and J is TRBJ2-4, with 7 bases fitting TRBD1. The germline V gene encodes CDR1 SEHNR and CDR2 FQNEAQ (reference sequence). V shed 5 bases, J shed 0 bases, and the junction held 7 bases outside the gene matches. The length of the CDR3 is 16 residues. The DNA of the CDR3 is TGTGCCAGCAGCCCCTGGACAGGAAAAGCCAAAAACATTCAGTACTTC. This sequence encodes CASSPWTGKAKNIQYF.